Following are 15 T cell receptor beta chains from one sample sequenced in a study of blood T cells in healthy people across ages. It was with a sample-barcoded 5' primer and a J-beta primer mix that a second PCR of about 7 to 12 cycles was run. TCRdb re-called the 5' RACE reads with MiXCR, one entry per CDR3 protein. The sample holds about 320,000 distinct CDR3 sequences, around 30% seen once. Sequencing was carried out using blood. The receptors stem from an older woman in good health.

This clonotype appeared a few times. The V call is TRBV7-2, the J call TRBJ2-6; D perhaps matches TRBD2 (5 bases). Looked up from germline, CDR1 is SGHTA and CDR2 is FQGNSA. V was clipped by 4 bases and J by 1 base, with 8 bases between them. The CDR3 is made up of 15 amino acids. As DNA, the CDR3 is TGTGCCAGCAGCTATAGGGAGTCTGGGGCCAACGTCCTGACTTTC. This codes for CASSYRESGANVLTF.

This rearrangement joins TRBV10-3 to TRBJ2-5; either TRBD1 or TRBD2 may supply D (5 bases each). Gene TRBJ2-7 matches the end of the DNA better, so the J call may be wrong. This CDR3 is built from 13 residues. Germline lookup yields CDR1 ENHRY and CDR2 SYGVKD. The CDR3 loop is CAISESMRGEQYF. The CDR3 DNA is TGTGCCATCAGTGAGTCGATGAGGGGCGAGCAGTACTTC.

Ten or more counts support this clonotype. The chain is built from TRBV15 and TRBJ2-7; 7 bases fit TRBD1. V lost 5 bases, J lost 6 bases, and 7 bases stayed unmatched. Germline lookup yields CDR1 LNHNV and CDR2 YYDKDF (reference sequence). The CDR3 contains 13 residues. The CDR3 region has the DNA TGTGCCACCAGCCGACAGGGATCGGTCGAGCAGTACTTC. It specifies CATSRQGSVEQYF.

The V gene is TRBV12-3 or TRBV12-4, the J gene TRBJ2-5; 7 nucleotides match TRBD2. The J call may be in error: the DNA end matches TRBJ2-1 better. The CDR3 sequence is 16 residues long. CDR3 in amino acids: CASSSASGLPSNEQFF. The CDR3 coding sequence is TGTGCCAGCAGTTCCGCTAGCGGACTTCCATCGAATGAGCAGTTCTTC.

This clonotype was picked up many times. The CDR3 nucleotides read TGCAGTGCTCACCGGGGGGGGAGGTATGGCTACACCTTC. It specifies CSAHRGGRYGYTF. The V gene is TRBV20-1, the J gene TRBJ1-2, with D maybe TRBD1 (5 bases). This CDR3 is 13 amino acids long. Per germline, CDR1 DFQATT and CDR2 SNEGSKA (reference sequence). Trimming stripped 5 bases from V and 5 bases from J, with 15 bases between.

This chain connects TRBV20-1 to TRBJ2-7; 7 bases fit TRBD2. V lost 0 bases, J lost 5 bases, and 13 bases stayed unmatched. The germline CDR1 and CDR2 sequences are DFQATT and SNEGSKA (reference sequence). The CDR3 is 16 residues long. Here the CDR3 DNA reads TGCAGTGCTAGAGAACTACCCCTAACGGGAGGCGACGAGCAGTACTTC. Amino acid sequence: CSARELPLTGGDEQYF.

This clonotype appeared a few times. One end of the junction is discordant with germline, which a read error may explain. The chain combines TRBV12-3 or TRBV12-4 with TRBJ2-1; 8 nucleotides align to TRBD1. The CDR3 loop spans 15 amino acids. CDR3: CTSSNTGTGYNEQFF. The CDR3 coding sequence is TGTACCAGCAGCAATACCGGGACAGGCTACAATGAGCAGTTCTTC.

The chain has TRBV20-1 and TRBJ2-1; 9 positions match TRBD2. The CDR3 has 14 residues. Germline assignment: CDR1 DFQATT and CDR2 SNEGSKA (reference sequence). J gave up 3 bases and V 2 bases, and 2 bases lay outside the gene matches. In DNA, the CDR3 is TGCAGTGCTAGACTAGCGGGATTCTACAATGAGCAGTTCTTC. Protein product: CSARLAGFYNEQFF.

This clonotype was found once. The V and J genes are TRBV3-1 and TRBJ1-3, with D hard to call. CDR1 is LGHDT, CDR2 YNNKEL, per germline (reference sequence). This CDR3 contains 13 residues. V gave up 2 bases and J gave up 2 bases, with 4 bases separating them. The CDR3 coding sequence is TGTGCCAGCAGCCAAAAAACTGGAAACACCATATATTTT. Its translation: CASSQKTGNTIYF.

There are a few counts of this clonotype. The rearrangement uses TRBV10-2 and TRBJ2-2, with a tentative D call TRBD1 (6 bases). The CDR3 contains 13 residues. CDR1 is WSHSY and CDR2 is SAAADI in the germline V gene. V was shortened by 3 bases and J by 7 bases, with 9 bases between the two germline ends. Written as DNA, the CDR3 is TGCGCCAGCAGTGAACAGGGTCGCGGGGAGCTGTTTTTT. It specifies CASSEQGRGELFF.

This chain joins TRBV6-1 and TRBJ2-1; unclear D gene. The CDR3 is 13 amino acids. Per germline, CDR1 MNHNS and CDR2 SASEGT. Trimming left V 5 bases short and J 6 bases short, with 11 bases between. The CDR3: CASSFPPPNEQFF. DNA of the CDR3: TGTGCCAGCAGTTTTCCCCCCCCCAATGAGCAGTTCTTC.

The chain employs TRBV28 and TRBJ2-7; the match to TRBD2 covers 8 bases. This CDR3 region has 18 residues. V was clipped by 3 bases and J by 0 bases; unmatched bases: 13. Germline V gene sequence: CDR1 MDHEN, CDR2 SYDVKM. In DNA form, the CDR3 reads TGTGCCAGCAGTTTTAGCCTAGCGGGTTTCTCCAGCTCCTACGAGCAGTACTTC. Protein: CASSFSLAGFSSSYEQYF.

The chain recombines TRBV9 with TRBJ1-2, with TRBD1 as a possible D gene (6 bases). The CDR3 consists of 15 residues. Trimming cost V 0 bases and J 5 bases, with 14 bases left between them. The germline gives CDR1 SGDLS, CDR2 YYNGEE. Here the CDR3 reads CASSVEPGAPYGYTF. In nucleotides, the CDR3 is TGTGCCAGCAGCGTAGAGCCAGGGGCGCCTTATGGCTACACCTTC.

The chain employs TRBV6-1 and TRBJ2-7, with D possibly matching TRBD1 (6 bases). Germline lookup yields CDR1 MNHNS and CDR2 SASEGT. V shed 7 bases and J shed 0 bases, with 13 bases lying between them. This CDR3 is built from 14 residues. The CDR3 nucleotides read TGTGCCAGCACCTCTGGGGACATCTCCTACGAGCAGTACTTC. Residues: CASTSGDISYEQYF.

This clonotype has just a few counts. The genes are TRBV5-1 and TRBJ2-5, with 12 bases aligning to TRBD2. CDR3 length: 15 residues. J gave up 4 bases and V 4 bases, and 5 bases lay outside the gene matches. Germline V gene sequence: CDR1 SGHRS, CDR2 YFSETQ. The CDR3 sequence: CASSPTSGSGETQYF. The CDR3 DNA is TGCGCCAGCAGCCCGACTAGCGGGAGTGGAGAGACCCAGTACTTC.